This TCR beta chain was identified in a study of blood T cell repertoires in COVID-19 (dated by TCRdb to 2019 to 2021). For the study in its entirety: Collaborator samples came from the United States, Italy and Spain and covered acute and convalescent phases of COVID-19. HLA class I and class II types, where available, came from metadata supplied by the sample provider rather than from assay-based typing. The prospective study material was composed of cDNA or gDNA derived from T cells, B-cell-depleted T cells, or PBMCs. The samples were drawn from the first 160 participants of the ongoing ImmuneRACE study and from more than 1,000 subjects provided by 6 global collaborators. Subjects who had been exposed to COVID-19, were actively infected with it, or had recovered from it provided the deeply sampled blood TCRbeta repertoires that made up the dataset. A de-identified subject ID, COVID-19 status, age in years and sex were almost always included in the sample metadata. A freely available public database, intended as a resource for researchers studying the immune response to SARS-CoV-2, is where the repertoires were released. Broad study findings and their caveats: The quantity of clinical and demographic metadata differed by source and by participant and was supplied without curation.

Whole blood was collected in K2EDTA tubes by collaborating institutions according to the institutions' own protocols. For TCRbeta analysis, collaborator samples were shipped as frozen whole blood, as isolated PBMCs, or as DNA extracted from either sample type. Looking up the germline V gene yields CDR1 MDHEN and CDR2 SYDVKM. From V the trimming removes 4 bases and from J it removes 5 bases, while the gene matches leave 10 bases of the junction unaccounted for. The CDR3 sequence holds 15 residues, the cysteine and phenylalanine included. Only CDR3 DNA remains: 45 bases, in frame from the first base. This clone was seen just once. What this receptor recognizes is not known. Base qualities are not provided; no much larger clone lies one nucleotide away. The immunoSEQ Assay, a bias-controlled multiplex PCR, was used to amplify TCRbeta CDR3 regions from genomic DNA. Concerning the study's data processing: The number of nucleated cells in each sample was estimated by amplification of reference gene primers within the assay. To quantify the absolute abundance of each unique TCRbeta CDR3 rearrangement, sequence reads were collapsed and filtered. For each sample, productive Simpson clonality was calculated as the square root of Simpson's diversity index across productive rearrangements. The table was pulled from immuneACCESS by TCRdb, which kept in-frame rearrangements only. Such tables lose some clones; where checked, under half of the loss comes from unresolved V genes, and the rest has no known cause. The V and J calls and clone size were taken over from that table, and D and trimming were inferred from the DNA. The sample table contains tens of thousands of clones; only one count was recorded for more than 85% of them. About 7.9% of the sample is in the top ten clones.

The clonotype was recovered from a man in his 70s with active COVID-19. This chain is built from TRBV28 and TRBJ1-1, with 7 junctional bases fitting TRBD1. The sample consisted of peripheral blood. CDR3 region: CASSWGATGRTEAFF. The nucleotide sequence is given as TGTGCCAGCAGTTGGGGCGCGACAGGGCGAACTGAAGCTTTCTTT.